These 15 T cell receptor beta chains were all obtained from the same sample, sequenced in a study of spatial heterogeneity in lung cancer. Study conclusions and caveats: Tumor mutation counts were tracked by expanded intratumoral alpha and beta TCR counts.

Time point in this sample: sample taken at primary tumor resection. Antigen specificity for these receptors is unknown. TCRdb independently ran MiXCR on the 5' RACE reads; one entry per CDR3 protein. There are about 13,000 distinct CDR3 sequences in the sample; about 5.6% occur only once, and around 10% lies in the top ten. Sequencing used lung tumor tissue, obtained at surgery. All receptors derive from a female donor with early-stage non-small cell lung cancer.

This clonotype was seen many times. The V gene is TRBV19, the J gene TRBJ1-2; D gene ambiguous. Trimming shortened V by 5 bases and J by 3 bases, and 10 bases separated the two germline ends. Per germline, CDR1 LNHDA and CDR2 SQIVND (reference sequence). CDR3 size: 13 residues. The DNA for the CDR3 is TGTGCCAGTAGTCGCGGGCGCTACTATGGCTACACCTTC. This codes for CASSRGRYYGYTF.

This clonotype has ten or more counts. CDR3 in amino acids: CASSPNRVWSGELFF. In DNA, the CDR3 is TGTGCCAGTAGTCCTAACAGGGTGTGGAGCGGGGAGCTGTTTTTT. The chain employs TRBV19 and TRBJ2-2; perhaps TRBD1 as D (6 bases). The germline V and J ends were trimmed by 5 bases and 7 bases, with 17 bases remaining between them. CDR3 size: 15 residues. Looked up from germline, CDR1 is LNHDA and CDR2 is SQIVND (reference sequence).

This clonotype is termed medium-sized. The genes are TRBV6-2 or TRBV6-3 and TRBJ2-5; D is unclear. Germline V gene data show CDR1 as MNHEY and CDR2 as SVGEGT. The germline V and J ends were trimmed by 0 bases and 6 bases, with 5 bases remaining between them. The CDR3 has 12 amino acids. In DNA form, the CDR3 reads TGTGCCAGCAGTTACTCGTCCCAGACCCAGTACTTC. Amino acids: CASSYSSQTQYF.

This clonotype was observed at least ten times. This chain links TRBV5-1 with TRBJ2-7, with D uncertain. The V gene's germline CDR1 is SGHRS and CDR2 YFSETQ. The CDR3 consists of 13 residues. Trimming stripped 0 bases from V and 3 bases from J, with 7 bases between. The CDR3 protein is CASSLGQNYEQYF. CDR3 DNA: TGCGCCAGCAGCTTGGGGCAGAACTACGAGCAGTACTTC.

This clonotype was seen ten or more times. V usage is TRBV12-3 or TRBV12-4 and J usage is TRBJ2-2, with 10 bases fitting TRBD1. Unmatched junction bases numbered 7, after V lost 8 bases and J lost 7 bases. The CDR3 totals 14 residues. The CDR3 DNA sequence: TGTGCCAGCCAGGGACAGGGGTTTGGCGGGGAGCTGTTTTTT. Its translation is CASQGQGFGGELFF.

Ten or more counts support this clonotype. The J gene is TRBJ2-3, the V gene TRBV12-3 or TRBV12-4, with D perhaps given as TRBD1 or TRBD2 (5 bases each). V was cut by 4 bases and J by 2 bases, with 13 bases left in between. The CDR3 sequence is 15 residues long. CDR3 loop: CASSSGYGTTDTQYF. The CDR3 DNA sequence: TGTGCCAGCAGTTCCGGGTACGGGACCACAGATACGCAGTATTTT.

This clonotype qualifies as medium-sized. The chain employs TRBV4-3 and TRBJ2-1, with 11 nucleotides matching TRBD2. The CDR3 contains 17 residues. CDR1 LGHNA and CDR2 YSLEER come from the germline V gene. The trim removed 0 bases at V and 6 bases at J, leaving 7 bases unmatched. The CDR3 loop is CASSQDPASGGFNEQFF. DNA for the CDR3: TGCGCCAGCAGCCAAGACCCTGCTAGCGGGGGGTTCAATGAGCAGTTCTTC.

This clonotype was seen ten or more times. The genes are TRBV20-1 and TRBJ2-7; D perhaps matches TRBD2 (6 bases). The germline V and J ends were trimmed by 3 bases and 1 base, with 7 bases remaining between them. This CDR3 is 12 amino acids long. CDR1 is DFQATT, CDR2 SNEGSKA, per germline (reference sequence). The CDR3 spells CSASGGSYEQYF. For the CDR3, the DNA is TGCAGTGCTAGTGGGGGGTCCTACGAGCAGTACTTC.

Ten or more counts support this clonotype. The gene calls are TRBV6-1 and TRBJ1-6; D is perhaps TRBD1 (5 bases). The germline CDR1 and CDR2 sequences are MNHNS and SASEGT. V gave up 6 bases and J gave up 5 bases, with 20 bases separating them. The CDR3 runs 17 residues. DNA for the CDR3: TGTGCCAGCAGCCGATACTACGGGGGGGGGAATAATTCACCCCTCCACTTT. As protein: CASSRYYGGGNNSPLHF.

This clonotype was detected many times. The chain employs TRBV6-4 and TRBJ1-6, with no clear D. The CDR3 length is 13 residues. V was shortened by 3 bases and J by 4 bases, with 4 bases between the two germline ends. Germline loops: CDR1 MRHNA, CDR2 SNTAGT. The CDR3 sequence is CASSETYNSPLHF. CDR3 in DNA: TGTGCCAGCAGTGAGACGTATAATTCACCCCTCCACTTT.

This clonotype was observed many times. The CDR3 coding sequence is TGTGCCAGCAGTTACCTGCACAGGGGAAAGACGGCTGGGGCCAACGTCCTGACTTTC. This translates into CASSYLHRGKTAGANVLTF. The gene calls are TRBV6-2 or TRBV6-3 and TRBJ2-6; the match to TRBD1 covers 7 bases. The J segment lost 2 bases and the V segment lost 2 bases, leaving 12 bases of the junction unmatched. CDR1 is MNHEY, CDR2 SVGEGT, per germline. This CDR3 region has 19 residues.

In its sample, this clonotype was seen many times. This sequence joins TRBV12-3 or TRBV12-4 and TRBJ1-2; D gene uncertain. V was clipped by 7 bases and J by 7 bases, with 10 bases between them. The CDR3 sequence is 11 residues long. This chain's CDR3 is CASTSRAGYTF. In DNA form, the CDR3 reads TGTGCCAGCACTTCAAGGGCTGGCTACACCTTC.

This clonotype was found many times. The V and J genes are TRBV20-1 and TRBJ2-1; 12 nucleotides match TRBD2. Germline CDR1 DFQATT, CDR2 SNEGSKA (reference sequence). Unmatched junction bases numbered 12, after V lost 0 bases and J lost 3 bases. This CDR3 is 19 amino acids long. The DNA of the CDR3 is TGCAGTGCTAGAGATTCGCCGCAGACTAGCGGGGGACACTACAATGAGCAGTTCTTC. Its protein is CSARDSPQTSGGHYNEQFF.

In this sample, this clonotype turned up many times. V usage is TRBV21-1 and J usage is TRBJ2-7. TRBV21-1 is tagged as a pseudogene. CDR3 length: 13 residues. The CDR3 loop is CASSKGHTYEQYF. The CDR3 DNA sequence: TGTGCCAGCAGCAAAGGACACACTTACGAGCAGTACTTC.

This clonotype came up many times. CDR3 sequence: CSAPRRVTEAFF. The CDR3 DNA follows: TGCAGTGCCCCACGCCGGGTCACTGAAGCTTTCTTT. The gene calls are TRBV20-1 and TRBJ1-1; D is ambiguous. The V end was cut by 6 bases, the J end by 4 bases, with 12 bases between. The CDR3 spans 12 residues. CDR1 is DFQATT, CDR2 SNEGSKA, per germline (reference sequence).